Listed below are T cell receptor beta chains from one sample, sequenced in a study of blood T cell repertoires in COVID-19. Assay: immunoSEQ multiplex PCR; the TCRdb copy retains only in-frame clones and omits some. The sample holds hundreds of thousands of clones, approximately 89% seen once. The sequenced material came from PBMCs or T cells enriched from blood (not recorded which). Every receptor here comes from a woman in her thirties or forties who had recovered from COVID-19. Each CDR3 is given with its conserved first and last residue. The order of the fields is D gene, J gene, V gene, clone size, CDR3 protein, CDR3 DNA. D genes are given only for firm matches. Clone size, where shown, is once, few, many, or a class for clones that have expanded.

-,TRBJ1-1,TRBV7-9,-,CASMEGAANTEAFF,TGTGCCAGCATGGAGGGAGCGGCGAACACTGAAGCTTTCTTT
TRBD1,TRBJ1-1,TRBV5-1,-,CASSLFGQGSTEAFF,TGCGCCAGCAGCTTGTTTGGACAGGGTAGCACTGAAGCTTTCTTT
TRBD1,TRBJ1-4,TRBV7-2,-,CASSGGGREKLFF,TGTGCCAGCAGCGGAGGGGGCAGGGAAAAACTGTTTTTT
TRBD2,TRBJ2-1,TRBV5-6,-,CASSLAGGRAIIEQFF,TGTGCCAGCAGCTTGGCTGGCGGGAGGGCCATTATTGAGCAGTTCTTC
-,TRBJ2-1,TRBV5-1,-,CASSLGGRSNNEQFF,TGCGCCAGCAGCTTGGGAGGGCGGAGTAACAATGAGCAGTTCTTC
TRBD1,TRBJ1-3,TRBV30,-,CAWSVGGSSGNTIYF,TGTGCCTGGAGTGTAGGGGGCAGCTCTGGAAACACCATATATTTT
-,TRBJ2-7,TRBV28,-,CASSGRWAGEGGPYEQYF,TGTGCCAGCAGTGGGAGGTGGGCCGGTGAGGGAGGCCCCTACGAGCAGTACTTC
TRBD2,TRBJ2-4,TRBV2,-,CASSEFGTSGGDIPF,TGTGCCAGCAGTGAATTCGGGACTAGCGGGGGGGACATCCCCTTC
-,TRBJ2-7,TRBV18,-,CASSPQTGNYEQYF,TGTGCCAGCTCACCACAAACAGGAAACTACGAGCAGTACTTC
-,TRBJ2-7,TRBV6-5,-,CASSFKPTYEQYF,TGTGCCAGCAGTTTCAAGCCAACCTACGAGCAGTACTTC
-,TRBJ2-2,TRBV2,-,CASEGVSTGELFF,TGTGCCAGCGAGGGGGTGAGCACCGGGGAGCTGTTTTTT
-,TRBJ2-1,TRBV6-2/TRBV6-3,-,CASSPGGGSSYNEQFF,TGTGCCAGCAGCCCAGGTGGGGGGAGCTCCTACAATGAGCAGTTCTTC
TRBD1,TRBJ2-7,TRBV28,-,CASFRDRDQGEQYF,TGTGCCAGTTTCCGGGACAGGGACCAAGGCGAGCAGTACTTC
-,TRBJ1-2,TRBV21-1,few,CASTDGQGRYGYTF,TGTGCCAGCACCGACGGACAGGGACGCTATGGCTACACCTTC
TRBD1,TRBJ1-5,TRBV7-8,few,CASSFTRDSKPYQPQHF,TGTGCCAGCAGCTTTACCCGGGACAGTAAACCGTATCAGCCCCAGCATTTT
-,TRBJ1-3,TRBV7-8,-,CASALGTSSSQAGNTIYF,TGTGCCAGCGCACTCGGGACAAGTAGCTCTCAGGCTGGAAACACCATATATTTT
-,TRBJ2-2,TRBV3-1/TRBV3-2,-,CASSQEASDGELFF,TGTGCCAGCAGCCAAGAGGCGAGCGACGGGGAGCTGTTTTTT
-,TRBJ2-7,TRBV19,-,CASSIGGHEQYF,TGTGCCAGTAGTATAGGAGGGCACGAGCAGTACTTC
TRBD2,TRBJ2-3,TRBV18,-,CASSSGNPTDTQYF,TGTGCCAGCTCAAGCGGGAATCCCACAGATACGCAGTATTTT
-,TRBJ2-3,TRBV7-8,-,CASSFEGGTDTQYF,TGTGCCAGCAGCTTCGAAGGAGGAACAGATACGCAGTATTTT
TRBD1,TRBJ2-7,TRBV18,-,CATGQGSSYEQYF,TGTGCCACCGGACAGGGAAGTTCCTACGAGCAGTACTTC
-,TRBJ2-3,TRBV11-2,-,CASSFSLVDTQYF,TGTGCCAGCAGCTTTAGCCTTGTGGATACGCAGTATTTT
TRBD1,TRBJ1-3,TRBV30,-,CAWSKQGAGNTIYF,TGTGCCTGGAGTAAGCAGGGGGCTGGAAACACCATATATTTT
-,TRBJ2-5,TRBV5-6,-,CASGQGETQYF,TGTGCCAGCGGCCAGGGAGAGACCCAGTACTTC
-,TRBJ2-5,TRBV21-1,-,CASSKVGTSGRALRETQYF,TGTGCCAGCAGCAAAGTTGGGACTAGCGGGAGGGCCTTACGAGAGACCCAGTACTTC
-,TRBJ2-7,TRBV3-1/TRBV3-2,-,CASSSGYEQYF,TGTGCCAGCAGCAGCGGCTACGAGCAGTACTTC
-,TRBJ1-1,TRBV28,once,CASFSLAEAFF,TGTGCCAGCTTTAGCCTGGCTGAAGCTTTCTTT
-,TRBJ2-1,TRBV2,few,CASSRRAGHNEQFF,TGTGCCAGCAGCCGGAGGGCGGGACACAATGAGCAGTTCTTC
TRBD1,TRBJ2-7,TRBV10-3,few,CAISEPDRGRYEQYF,TGTGCCATCAGTGAGCCGGACAGGGGGCGTTACGAGCAGTACTTC
-,TRBJ1-1,TRBV6-5,-,CASSYTGKPEAFF,TGTGCCAGCAGTTACACAGGGAAGCCTGAAGCTTTCTTT
-,TRBJ2-3,TRBV6-4,few,CASSEEGGLGTDTQYF,TGTGCCAGCAGTGAAGAGGGGGGGCTTGGCACAGATACGCAGTATTTT
-,TRBJ2-1,TRBV7-9,-,CASSLDRESNEQFF,TGTGCCAGCAGCTTAGATCGGGAGAGCAATGAGCAGTTCTTC
TRBD1,TRBJ1-4,TRBV27,-,CASSPTGVYEKLFF,TGTGCCAGCAGTCCGACAGGGGTCTACGAAAAACTGTTTTTT
TRBD2,TRBJ2-1,TRBV6-5,-,CASSSPGGEQFF,TGTGCCAGCAGTTCCCCGGGGGGTGAGCAGTTCTTC
TRBD1,TRBJ2-1,TRBV24-1,-,CATRQGDSNEQFF,TGTGCCACCAGGCAGGGGGATTCCAATGAGCAGTTCTTC
-,TRBJ2-7,TRBV21-1,-,CASSKARGPQDREGYEQYF,TGTGCCAGCAGCAAAGCTCGCGGCCCTCAAGACAGGGAAGGCTACGAGCAGTACTTC
-,TRBJ2-7,TRBV5-6,-,CASSLMRYEQYF,TGTGCCAGCAGCTTGATGCGCTACGAGCAGTACTTC
TRBD2,TRBJ2-5,TRBV3-1/TRBV3-2,-,CASSQVAGLAETQYF,TGTGCCAGCAGCCAAGTCGCGGGACTAGCGGAGACCCAGTACTTC
TRBD1,TRBJ2-7,TRBV7-7,-,CASSSMTGDEQYF,TGTGCTAGCAGCTCGATGACAGGGGACGAGCAGTACTTC
TRBD1,TRBJ2-7,TRBV7-2,-,CASTNRGREQYF,TGTGCCAGCACGAACAGGGGAAGGGAGCAGTACTTC
TRBD1,TRBJ1-3,TRBV2,few,CASSATGADNTIYF,TGTGCCAGCAGTGCGACAGGGGCGGATAACACCATATATTTT
-,TRBJ1-6,TRBV7-9,-,CASSLRLDNSPLHF,TGTGCCAGCAGCTTACGACTTGATAATTCACCCCTCCACTTT
TRBD2,TRBJ2-2,TRBV6-6,-,CASRSGLAGNTGELFF,TGTGCCAGCCGATCCGGACTAGCGGGGAACACCGGGGAGCTGTTTTTT
TRBD1,TRBJ2-7,TRBV3-1/TRBV3-2,-,CASSPGQGYYEQYF,TGTGCCAGCAGCCCCGGACAGGGCTACTACGAGCAGTACTTC
-,TRBJ1-2,TRBV30,-,CAWSVSPPQSYTF,TGTGCCTGGAGTGTATCGCCGCCGCAGAGCTACACCTTC
-,TRBJ2-3,TRBV7-2,-,CASSYQGNGDTQYF,TGTGCCAGCAGCTACCAGGGCAACGGGGATACGCAGTATTTT
-,TRBJ2-7,TRBV30,-,CAWSVGGANEQYF,TGTGCCTGGAGTGTGGGGGGGGCCAACGAGCAGTACTTC
-,TRBJ1-6,TRBV7-2,-,CASSLFPRGGFSYNSPLHF,TGTGCCAGCAGCTTATTTCCCAGGGGAGGGTTCTCCTATAATTCACCCCTCCACTTT
TRBD1,TRBJ1-1,TRBV15,once,CATSRGGTGRNTEAFF,TGTGCCACCAGCAGAGGCGGGACAGGGAGGAACACTGAAGCTTTCTTT
TRBD2,TRBJ2-1,TRBV18,-,CASSPVREVIYNEQFF,TGTGCCAGCTCACCGGTGCGGGAGGTGATCTACAATGAGCAGTTCTTC
-,TRBJ2-2,TRBV7-9,-,CASRFREYNGELFF,TGTGCCAGCAGGTTTCGGGAGTACAACGGGGAGCTGTTTTTT
-,TRBJ2-7,TRBV10-3,-,CAIGATHYEQYF,TGTGCCATCGGGGCCACACACTACGAGCAGTACTTC
-,TRBJ2-3,TRBV12-3/TRBV12-4,-,CASNRHSTDTQYF,TGTGCCAGCAACCGACATAGCACAGATACGCAGTATTTT
TRBD1,TRBJ2-1,TRBV2,-,CASSPPGQGFYNEQFF,TGTGCCAGCAGTCCACCGGGACAGGGCTTTTACAATGAGCAGTTCTTC
TRBD1,TRBJ1-2,TRBV24-1,-,CATSDPGQGTYGYTF,TGTGCCACCAGTGACCCGGGACAGGGGACCTATGGCTACACCTTC
-,TRBJ2-3,TRBV5-1,-,CASSSRVGGTDTQYF,TGCGCCAGCAGCTCCAGGGTAGGAGGGACAGATACGCAGTATTTT